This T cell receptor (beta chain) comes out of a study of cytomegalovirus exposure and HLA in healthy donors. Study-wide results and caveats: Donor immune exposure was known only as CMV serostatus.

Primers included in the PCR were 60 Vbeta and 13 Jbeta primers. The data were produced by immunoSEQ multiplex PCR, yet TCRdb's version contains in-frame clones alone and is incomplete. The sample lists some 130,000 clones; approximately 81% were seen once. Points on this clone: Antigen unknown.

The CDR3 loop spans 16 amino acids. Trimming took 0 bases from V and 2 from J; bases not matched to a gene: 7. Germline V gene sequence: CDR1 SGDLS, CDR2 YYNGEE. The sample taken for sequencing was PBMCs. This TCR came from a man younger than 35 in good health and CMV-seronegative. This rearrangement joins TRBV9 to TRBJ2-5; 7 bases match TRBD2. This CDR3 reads CASSVGPSSGQETQYF. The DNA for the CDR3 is TGTGCCAGCAGCGTAGGACCGTCTAGCGGACAAGAGACCCAGTACTTC.